What follows is one TCR beta chain and its context. The sample belongs to a study of T cells expressing NK-cell markers. Germline lookup yields CDR1 LGHDT and CDR2 YNNKEL (reference sequence). The CDR3 spans 16 residues. TCRdb reanalyzed the 5' RACE reads, giving one entry per CDR3 protein sequence and no DNA. This listing includes under 600,000 distinct CDR3 sequences. The clonotype was recovered from a woman between 45 and 65 years old in good health. The sample comprised blood T cells: a sorted CD56 or NKG2C T cell subset, CD4+ or CD8+ T cells, or bulk PBMC T cells (not recorded which). V usage is TRBV3-1 and J usage is TRBJ2-4; TCRdb's D call of TRBD2 is untestable without DNA. CDR3 protein: CASSQGPPAAKNIQYF.